A single T cell receptor beta chain is shown here with its context. Its specificity is not known. This sample is part of a study of T cell responses to AZD1222 COVID-19 vaccine. Study-wide results and caveats: There were repertoire samples only from the period after the peak T cell response. Across the whole spike, CD4 TCRs peaked at regions 160-218 and 743-854.

Generated by immunoSEQ multiplex PCR, the TCRdb table keeps only in-frame clones and is missing some. The table shows 100,000 to 150,000 clones, with approximately 90% occurring only once. Germline V gene sequence: CDR1 SNHLY, CDR2 FYNNEI. The CDR3 extends over 16 amino acids. The V gene lost 1 base and the J gene lost 1 base, with 13 bases spanning the gap. This TCR derives from an adult in good health. The material was peripheral blood, obtained on day 0 of AZD1222 vaccination. The chain carries TRBV2 and TRBJ1-1; TRBD1 is a possible D gene (5 bases). The CDR3 coding sequence is TGTGCCAGCAGTGAAGAGAAGGTTGGGGGGAACACTGAAGCTTTCTTT. Translation gives CASSEEKVGGNTEAFF. The full variable domain, rest sourced from reference TRBV2 and TRBJ1-1, is EPEVTQTPSHQVTQMGQEVILRCVPISNHLYFYWYRQILGQKVEFLVSFYNNEISEKSEIFDDQFSVERPDGSNFTLKIRSTKLEDSAMYFCASSEEKVGGNTEAFFGQGTRLTVV.